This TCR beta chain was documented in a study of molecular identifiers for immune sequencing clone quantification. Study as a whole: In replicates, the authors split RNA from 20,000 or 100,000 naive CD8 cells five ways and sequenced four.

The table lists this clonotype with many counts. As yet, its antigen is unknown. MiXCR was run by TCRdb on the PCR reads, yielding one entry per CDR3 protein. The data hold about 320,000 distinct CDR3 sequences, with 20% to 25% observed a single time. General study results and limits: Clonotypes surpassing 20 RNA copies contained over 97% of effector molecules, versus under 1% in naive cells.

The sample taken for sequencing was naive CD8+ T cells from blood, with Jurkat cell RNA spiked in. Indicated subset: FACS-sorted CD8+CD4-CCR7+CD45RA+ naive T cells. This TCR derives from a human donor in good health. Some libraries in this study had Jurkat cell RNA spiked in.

The CDR3 coding sequence is TGCAGTGCCCGGGAGGCGGGAGGACCCTTTTGGGAGCAGTTCTTC. This translates into CSAREAGGPFWEQFF. V usage is TRBV20-1 and J usage is TRBJ2-1; 8 positions match TRBD2. The CDR3 extends over 15 amino acids. Per the germline V gene, CDR1 is DFQATT and CDR2 is SNEGSKA (reference sequence). J lost 10 bases, V lost 6 bases, and 17 bases had no gene match.